This TCR beta chain was sequenced during a study of blood T cell repertoires in COVID-19. Here immunoSEQ multiplex PCR was the method, and the copy in TCRdb shows in-frame clones only, minus some. The sample records 200,000 to 300,000 clones, around 88% being singletons. The TCR comes from a woman between 40 and 55 years old with acute COVID-19. Sequenced material: PBMCs or T cells enriched from blood (not recorded which).

The CDR3 DNA reads TGTGCCAGCAGGGGAGGGACGGGCATTTCTGGGGCCAACGTCCTGACTTTC. Its protein product is CASRGGTGISGANVLTF. The genes are TRBV3-1 (or the pseudogene TRBV3-2) and TRBJ2-6; TRBD2 aligns across 7 bases. Germline CDR1 reads LGHDT; CDR2 reads YNNKEL (reference sequence). The CDR3 has 17 amino acids. The ends lost 6 bases at V and 1 base at J; junction bases unmatched: 9.